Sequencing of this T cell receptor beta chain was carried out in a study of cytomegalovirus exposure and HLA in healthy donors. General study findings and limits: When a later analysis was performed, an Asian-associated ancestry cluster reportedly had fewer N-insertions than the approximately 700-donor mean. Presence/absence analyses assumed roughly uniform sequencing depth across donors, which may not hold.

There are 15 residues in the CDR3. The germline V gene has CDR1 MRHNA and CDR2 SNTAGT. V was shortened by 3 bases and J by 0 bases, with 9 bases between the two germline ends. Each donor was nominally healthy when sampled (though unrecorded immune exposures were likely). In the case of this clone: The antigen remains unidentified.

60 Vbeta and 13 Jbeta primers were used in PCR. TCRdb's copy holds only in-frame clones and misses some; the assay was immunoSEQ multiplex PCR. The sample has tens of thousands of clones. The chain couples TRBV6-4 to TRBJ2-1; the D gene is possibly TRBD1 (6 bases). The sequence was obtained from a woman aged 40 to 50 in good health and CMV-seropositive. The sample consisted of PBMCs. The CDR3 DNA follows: TGTGCCAGCAGTGAGGGGGCAGGCTCCTACAATGAGCAGTTCTTC. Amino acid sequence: CASSEGAGSYNEQFF.